The sequence of this T cell receptor beta chain was determined in a study of cytomegalovirus exposure and HLA in healthy donors. Overall study results and limits: There were under 200 TCR beta chains listed as cytomegalovirus-associated.

Vbeta (60) and Jbeta (13) primers were used in the PCR. Data came from immunoSEQ multiplex PCR; TCRdb stores just in-frame clones and leaves some out. The sample has around 120,000 clones, approximately 75% seen once. This CDR3 comprises 13 residues. Germline loops: CDR1 LNHDA, CDR2 SQIVND (reference sequence). Trimming removed 10 bases from V and 8 bases from J; junction bases left unmatched: 5. As regards this clone: Antigen specificity is unknown.

The receptor was isolated from a woman aged 40 to 50 in good health and CMV-seropositive. Specimen: PBMCs. The chain has TRBV19 and TRBJ2-2; 12 bases line up with TRBD1. The CDR3: CATRDRGRGELFF. The CDR3 nucleotides read TGTGCCACCCGGGACAGGGGGCGTGGGGAGCTGTTTTTT.